The 19 T cell receptor beta chains reported below all come from one sample, sequenced in a study of T cell responses to AZD1222 COVID-19 vaccine. The repertoire was sequenced with immunoSEQ multiplex PCR; TCRdb's copy has only in-frame clones and lacks some. The data contain 86,000 or so clones, around 90% of them singletons. The sample in question was peripheral blood, obtained on day 0 of MenACWY control vaccination. All receptors derive from an adult in good health.

The V call is TRBV27, the J call TRBJ1-1; D possibly corresponds to TRBD1 (6 bases). The germline V gene has CDR1 MNHEY and CDR2 SMNVEV (reference sequence). CDR3 length equals 17 residues. The V end lost 1 base, the J end lost 4 bases, and 19 bases lay between the germline ends. This CDR3 reads CASSLFGSGVSGTEAFF. CDR3 coding DNA: TGTGCCAGCAGTTTATTCGGGTCAGGGGTAAGTGGCACTGAAGCTTTCTTT.

The chain is built from TRBV4-1 and TRBJ2-7; 9 nucleotides align to TRBD1. The CDR3 sequence is 19 residues long. V was pared by 4 bases and J by 3 bases, with 19 bases of the junction left unmatched. Germline assignment: CDR1 MGHRA and CDR2 YSYEKL. CDR3 amino acids: CASSPSLPSKGTGLYEQYF. The CDR3 nucleotides are TGCGCCAGCAGCCCCTCCCTCCCCTCGAAGGGGACAGGGCTCTACGAGCAGTACTTC.

The chain joins TRBV6-5 to TRBJ2-5, with D hard to call. The CDR3 is 11 residues long. The germline V gene encodes CDR1 MNHEY and CDR2 SVGAGI. The germline V and J ends were trimmed by 6 bases and 7 bases, with 9 bases remaining between them. CDR3 sequence (DNA): TGTGCCAGCAGGACCCTGAGGACCCAGTACTTC. Protein: CASRTLRTQYF.

In this sample, this clone turned up once. The genes are TRBV5-6 and TRBJ2-3; tentative D call: TRBD2 (6 bases). CDR3 length: 14 amino acids. Germline V gene sequence: CDR1 SGHDT, CDR2 YYEEEE. The germline V and J ends were trimmed by 4 bases and 4 bases, with 13 bases remaining between them. CDR3 in DNA: TGTGCCAGCAGCATAGGGACTTCCCCAGATACGCAGTATTTT. Translating gives CASSIGTSPDTQYF. The full variable domain, with the rest looked up from reference TRBV5-6 and TRBJ2-3, is DAGVTQSPTHLIKTRGQQVTLRCSPKSGHDTVSWYQQALGQGPQFIFQYYEEEERQRGNFPDRFSGHQFPNYSSELNVNALLLGDSALYLCASSIGTSPDTQYFGPGTRLTVL.

V usage is TRBV28 and J usage is TRBJ2-5, with a possible D match to TRBD2 (5 bases). The CDR3 sequence is 11 residues long. Germline V gene sequence: CDR1 MDHEN, CDR2 SYDVKM. V was cut by 9 bases and J by 2 bases, with 7 bases left in between. The CDR3 is CASRGQETQYF. The CDR3 DNA follows: TGTGCCAGTCGAGGGCAAGAGACCCAGTACTTC.

This chain links TRBV6-5 with TRBJ1-6; 8 nucleotides agree with TRBD1. CDR1 and CDR2 from the germline V gene are MNHEY and SVGAGI. V shed 6 bases, J shed 9 bases, and the junction held 4 bases outside the gene matches. The CDR3 has 13 amino acids. CDR3 sequence reads: CASRTGEGSPLHF. The CDR3 coding sequence is TGTGCCAGCAGGACAGGGGAAGGTTCACCCCTCCACTTT.

The chain is built from TRBV6-6 and TRBJ2-5; D may be TRBD1 (6 bases). This CDR3 is built from 13 residues. The ends were cut back, 5 bases at V and 4 bases at J, with 11 bases in the middle. The V gene's germline CDR1 is MNHNY and CDR2 SVGAGI (reference sequence). CDR3 sequence: CASSITGLETQYF. DNA for the CDR3: TGTGCCAGCAGTATCACAGGGCTAGAGACCCAGTACTTC.

The V call is TRBV4-2, the J call TRBJ2-3, with D possibly matching TRBD2 (5 bases). Germline V gene lookup returns CDR1 LGHNA and CDR2 YNFKEQ. Trimming took 6 bases from V and 6 from J, leaving 19 bases between them. The CDR3 consists of 15 residues. In DNA, the CDR3 is TGTGCCAGCAGGAGTAGCGATGAACGACTTGATACGCAGTATTTT. It yields the protein CASRSSDERLDTQYF.

CDR3 region: CASSPRGAGSTDTQYF. CDR3 nucleotides: TGTGCCAGCAGCCCCCGAGGAGCGGGGTCCACAGATACGCAGTATTTT. The V gene is TRBV9, the J gene TRBJ2-3, with TRBD2 matching over 7 bases. Germline lookup yields CDR1 SGDLS and CDR2 YYNGEE. V trimming: 4 bases; J trimming: 2 bases; junction bases outside the gene matches: 10. The CDR3 is 16 residues long.

This chain links TRBV29-1 with TRBJ1-4; weak D call: TRBD1 (6 bases). The germline gives CDR1 SQVTM, CDR2 ANQGSEA. This CDR3 contains 14 residues. Trimming removed 4 bases from V and 3 bases from J, with 12 bases in between. The CDR3 DNA follows: TGCAGCGTTGCCAAACAGGGTTCTAATGAAAAACTGTTTTTT. Amino acids: CSVAKQGSNEKLFF.

The chain combines TRBV30 with TRBJ1-5; 7 positions match TRBD1. Germline V gene lookup returns CDR1 GTSNPN and CDR2 SVGIG (reference sequence). The CDR3 has 15 residues. J lost 2 bases, V lost 3 bases, and 7 bases had no gene match. CDR3 sequence (DNA): TGTGCCTGGAGACCCCGACAGGGCGGCAATCAGCCCCAGCATTTT. Translation gives CAWRPRQGGNQPQHF.

The chain employs TRBV3-1 (or the pseudogene TRBV3-2) and TRBJ2-2; D not resolved. V was cut by 6 bases and J by 0 bases, with 8 bases left in between. Germline CDR1 LGHDT, CDR2 YNNKEL (reference sequence). The CDR3 extends over 14 amino acids. CDR3 DNA: TGTGCCAGCAGGATATTCGCGAACACCGGGGAGCTGTTTTTT. Amino acid sequence: CASRIFANTGELFF.

This clone was counted only a few times. This rearrangement joins TRBV7-9 to TRBJ2-1, with 8 bases lining up with TRBD2. This CDR3 spans 12 amino acids. J lost 7 bases, V lost 11 bases, and 7 bases had no gene match. CDR1 is SEHNR, CDR2 FQNEAQ, per germline (reference sequence). The CDR3 nucleotides are TGTGCCGGACACCCGGGAGGGAATGAGCAGTTCTTC. Its translation is CAGHPGGNEQFF. Supplemented by reference TRBV7-9 and TRBJ2-1, the full variable domain reads DTGVSQNPRHKITKRGQNVTFRCDPISEHNRLYWYRQTLGQGPEFLTYFQNEAQLEKSRLLSDRFSAERPKGSFSTLEIQRTEQGDSAMYLCAGHPGGNEQFFGPGTRLTVL.

The chain combines TRBV6-2 or TRBV6-3 with TRBJ1-5; 9 positions agree with TRBD1. V shed 5 bases and J 7 bases; nucleotides not matched to a gene: 12. In germline, CDR1 is MNHEY, CDR2 SVGEGT. The CDR3 contains 16 residues. CDR3 sequence (DNA): TGTGCCAGCAGTCCAGAGCCGGGACAGGGTCGGCAGCCCCAGCATTTT. Protein: CASSPEPGQGRQPQHF.

The V gene is TRBV6-5, the J gene TRBJ2-2, with D unresolved. The CDR3 is 13 amino acids. V gave up 0 bases and J gave up 2 bases, with 1 base separating them. CDR1 is MNHEY, CDR2 SVGAGI, per germline. CDR3 sequence reads: CASSYSNTGELFF. The CDR3 region has the DNA TGTGCCAGCAGTTACTCTAACACCGGGGAGCTGTTTTTT.

The CDR3 nucleotides read TGTGCCAGCAGTGATGGGCAGATCGAGGCTTTCTTT. Translated: CASSDGQIEAFF. The chain employs TRBV2 and TRBJ1-1; D is unresolved. Germline assignment: CDR1 SNHLY and CDR2 FYNNEI. This CDR3 contains 12 residues. With 3 bases removed from V and 11 bases from J, the gap between germline ends came to 13 bases.

The chain has TRBV5-1 and TRBJ2-5; D is undetermined. CDR3 size: 14 residues. Trimming left V 1 base short and J 2 bases short, with 9 bases between. CDR1 and CDR2 (germline): SGHRS, YFSETQ. CDR3 sequence: CASSLTEIQETQYF. The DNA for the CDR3 is TGCGCCAGCAGCTTGACGGAGATTCAAGAGACCCAGTACTTC.

This chain joins TRBV28 and TRBJ1-3; D is uncertain. V gave up 8 bases and J gave up 0 bases, with 14 bases separating them. The length of the CDR3 is 15 residues. Germline CDR1 reads MDHEN; CDR2 reads SYDVKM. CDR3 DNA sequence: TGTGCCAGCCTGAAACTGCGGATCTCTGGAAACACCATATATTTT. Protein: CASLKLRISGNTIYF. Combining the CDR3 with reference TRBV28 and TRBJ1-3 gives the whole variable domain DVKVTQSSRYLVKRTGEKVFLECVQDMDHENMFWYRQDPGLGLRLIYFSYDVKMKEKGDIPEGYSVSREKKERFSLILESASTNQTSMYLCASLKLRISGNTIYFGEGSWLTVV.

This sequence joins TRBV11-2 and TRBJ1-1; D perhaps matches TRBD1 (6 bases). Trimming left V 2 bases short and J 4 bases short, with 11 bases between. The CDR3 has 14 residues. Germline CDR1 reads SGHAT; CDR2 reads FQNNGV. CDR3 sequence: CASSLRGASTEAFF. The CDR3 nucleotides are TGTGCCAGCAGCTTACGGGGGGCGAGCACTGAAGCTTTCTTT.